Listed below are T cell receptor beta chains from one sample, sequenced in a study of T cells after yellow fever vaccination. TCRdb used MiXCR to reprocess the 5' RACE reads, holding one entry per CDR3 protein. Of 500,000 to 650,000 distinct CDR3 sequences in the sample, less than 15% were seen once. The source was PBMCs, collected on the day of the yellow fever booster vaccination. The source is a man aged 25 to 40 who received the YFV17D yellow fever vaccine. CDR3s include the opening cysteine and the closing phenylalanine or tryptophan. D genes are given only for firm matches. Rows may omit the clone size; those that give it use once, few, many or a size class.

TRBJ2-1,TRBV20-1,NA,NA,TGCAGTGCTAGGCCCCCGGGGGCGAGCTCCTACAATGAGCAGTTCTTC,CSARPPGASSYNEQFF
TRBJ2-2,TRBV5-1,few,NA,TGCGCCAGCAGCTTGAATCAGGGAGGCACCGGGGAGCTGTTTTTT,CASSLNQGGTGELFF
TRBJ2-3,TRBV9,NA,NA,TGTGCCAGCAGCGTAGGATCCCGAGGGTCGGATACGCAGTATTTT,CASSVGSRGSDTQYF
TRBJ2-6,TRBV12-3/TRBV12-4,few,NA,TGTGCCACCACCCTCTCTGGGGCCAACGTCCTGACTTTC,CATTLSGANVLTF
TRBJ2-2,TRBV19,NA,NA,TGTGCCAGTGGAGGGTTCCGGGACACGAACACCGGGGAGCTGTTTTTT,CASGGFRDTNTGELFF
TRBJ2-3,TRBV12-3/TRBV12-4,NA,NA,TGTGCCAGCAATGGGGCAGATACGCAGTATTTT,CASNGADTQYF
TRBJ2-5,TRBV6-5,NA,TRBD2,TGTGCCAGCAGTTCTCGACTAGCGGGAGGAGAGACCCAGTACTTC,CASSSRLAGGETQYF
TRBJ2-3,TRBV6-1,NA,TRBD2,TGTGCCAGTATAGCGGGAGGCACAGATACGCAGTATTTT,CASIAGGTDTQYF
TRBJ1-1,TRBV30,NA,NA,TGTGCCTGGAGTGCTCGGTCGTACACTGAAGCTTTCTTT,CAWSARSYTEAFF
TRBJ2-1,TRBV19,NA,TRBD2,TGTGCCAGTAGTACAACTACTAGCGGGAGGGCCTTGTGGCATGAGCAGTTCTTC,CASSTTTSGRALWHEQFF
TRBJ1-1,TRBV20-1,few,TRBD1,TGCAGTGCTAGCCCGGGACAGATGAACACTGAAGCTTTCTTT,CSASPGQMNTEAFF
TRBJ2-5,TRBV5-5,NA,NA,TGTGCCAGCAGCTTGGAGTACCTAATGGGGACCCAGTACTTC,CASSLEYLMGTQYF
TRBJ2-1,TRBV20-1,few,TRBD2,TGCAGTGCTATTCTAGCGGGAGACTACAATGAGCAGTTCTTC,CSAILAGDYNEQFF
TRBJ2-1,TRBV29-1,NA,NA,TGCAGCGTCTCGGGACTGGGACCCATTGAGCAGTTCTTC,CSVSGLGPIEQFF
TRBJ2-7,TRBV5-1,few,TRBD2,TGCGCCAGCAGCCCTAGCGGGATCACCTACGAGCAGTACTTC,CASSPSGITYEQYF
TRBJ2-3,TRBV6-5,few,NA,TGTGCCAGCAGTTACAGCGACAGGTTGGCAGATACGCAGTATTTT,CASSYSDRLADTQYF
TRBJ2-7,TRBV18,NA,TRBD1,TGTGCCAGTGGGACAGGGACCTCCTACGAGCAGTACTTC,CASGTGTSYEQYF
TRBJ2-1,TRBV4-3,few,TRBD2,TGCGCCAGCAGCCCCCTAGCGGGAGGGCCTGATGAGCAGTTCTTC,CASSPLAGGPDEQFF
TRBJ2-7,TRBV2,NA,NA,TGTGCCAGCAGTGACCCAAACTGGGACGAGCAGCAGTACTTC,CASSDPNWDEQQYF
TRBJ1-2,TRBV19,NA,NA,TGTGCCAGTAGTATCGGGGAAAATGGCTACACCTTC,CASSIGENGYTF
TRBJ2-7,TRBV12-3/TRBV12-4,few,TRBD2,TGTGCCAGCAGTGACGTCCCGGGACTAGCGGGAGGGCCTAAGTACGAGCAGTACTTC,CASSDVPGLAGGPKYEQYF
TRBJ2-3,TRBV5-1,few,NA,TGCGCCAGCAGCTGGTCAGCGGATACGCAGTATTTT,CASSWSADTQYF
TRBJ2-3,TRBV20-1,NA,NA,TGCAGTGCTAGGTGGGCGGAAAGGGTAACAGATACGCAGTATTTT,CSARWAERVTDTQYF
TRBJ2-2,TRBV4-3,NA,NA,TGCGCCAGCAGCCTCCGAACGAGAGGTACCGGGGAGCTGTTTTTT,CASSLRTRGTGELFF
TRBJ2-2,TRBV7-9,few,TRBD2,TGTGCCAGCAGCGCCAGACTAGCGGGAGCCGGGGAGCTGTTTTTT,CASSARLAGAGELFF
TRBJ2-2,TRBV12-3/TRBV12-4,few,NA,TGTGCCAGCACTCGACGGATGGAGGAAGGCACCGGGGAGCTGTTTTTT,CASTRRMEEGTGELFF
TRBJ2-2,TRBV12-3/TRBV12-4,NA,NA,TGTGCCAGCCTTTCGGGGTTAGGGGGGCCCGGGGAGCTGTTTTTT,CASLSGLGGPGELFF
TRBJ1-5,TRBV5-1,many,NA,TGCGCCAGCAGCTTGGTGGCAGGGGGCAATCAGCCCCAGCATTTT,CASSLVAGGNQPQHF
TRBJ2-3,TRBV5-1,many,NA,TGCGCCAGCGCCCCCCGGACCCTAGGTCGGGGGCCCGGCCCAGATACGCAGTATTTT,CASAPRTLGRGPGPDTQYF
TRBJ1-2,TRBV18,NA,TRBD1,TGTGCCAGCTCATCCTTTCCGGGACAGGGGTACTATGGCTACACCTTC,CASSSFPGQGYYGYTF
TRBJ2-7,TRBV7-6,few,NA,TGTGCCAGCAGCTTGCAGGGCCAGTCAGTTGGCGAGCAGTACTTC,CASSLQGQSVGEQYF
TRBJ2-3,TRBV5-1,NA,TRBD2,TGCGCCAGCAGCTTGTGGAGGGAGGGCCGGCCAGATACGCAGTATTTT,CASSLWREGRPDTQYF
TRBJ2-1,TRBV20-1,once,NA,TGCAGTGCCCCGGGGCAGCTGCGCAGAAATGAGCAGTTCTTC,CSAPGQLRRNEQFF
TRBJ2-2,TRBV2,NA,NA,TGTGCCAGCACCGGGAGCGAGAACACCGGGGAGCTGTTTTTT,CASTGSENTGELFF
TRBJ2-7,TRBV7-8,NA,TRBD1,TGTGCCAGCAGCCTAGAAGGGGACAGCACCTACGAGCAGTACTTC,CASSLEGDSTYEQYF
TRBJ2-2,TRBV29-1,few,NA,TGCAGCGTTGCCCCGGGGTGGACCGGGGAGCTGTTTTTT,CSVAPGWTGELFF
TRBJ2-3,TRBV5-1,NA,TRBD2,TGCGCCAGCAGCTTTGTAGGCGGGAGGGCCACAGATACGCAGTATTTT,CASSFVGGRATDTQYF
TRBJ1-3,TRBV14,few,NA,TGTGCCAGCAGCGCGACCAGGACCCATGGAAACACCATATATTTT,CASSATRTHGNTIYF
TRBJ2-6,TRBV11-2,NA,NA,TGTGCCAGCAGCTCGACGTTTTCTGGGGCCAACGTCCTGACTTTC,CASSSTFSGANVLTF
TRBJ2-1,TRBV19,few,TRBD2,TGTGCCAGTAGTAAAGGACTAGCGGGAGACAATGAGCAGTTCTTC,CASSKGLAGDNEQFF
TRBJ2-2,TRBV7-6,few,NA,TGTGCCAGCAGCCCAGGGACGCGAGTCCCCGGGGAGCTGTTTTTT,CASSPGTRVPGELFF
TRBJ2-3,TRBV30,few,NA,TGTGCCTGGAGGAGCGGGACAGATACGCAGTATTTT,CAWRSGTDTQYF
TRBJ1-2,TRBV7-2,NA,NA,TGTGCCAGCAGCATAACGGACAGCCTCCGCTATGGCTACACCTTC,CASSITDSLRYGYTF
TRBJ1-4,TRBV5-1,few,TRBD1,TGCGCCAGCAGCCCGACAGGGGCGAGAGATGAAAAACTGTTTTTT,CASSPTGARDEKLFF
TRBJ1-6,TRBV7-6,NA,TRBD1,TGTGCCAGCAGCTCGGACAGGGCCTCTAATTCACCCCTCCACTTT,CASSSDRASNSPLHF
TRBJ1-6,TRBV7-9,few,NA,TGTGCCAGCAGCTCCGATGAGACCAATTCACCCCTCCACTTT,CASSSDETNSPLHF
TRBJ1-1,TRBV20-1,NA,TRBD1,TGCAGTGCTAGAGAGAGGACAGGGAACACTGAAGCTTTCTTT,CSARERTGNTEAFF
TRBJ2-3,TRBV5-1,few,TRBD1,TGCGCCAGCAGCTCCGGAAGCAGGACAGGGTGGGCGGATACGCAGTATTTT,CASSSGSRTGWADTQYF
TRBJ2-1,TRBV20-1,few,TRBD2,TGCAGCGTCCTTAGCGGGAGGGCAGATGAGCAGTTCTTC,CSVLSGRADEQFF
TRBJ2-2,TRBV29-1,few,NA,TGCAGCGTTGGTGGGTCGTCGAGCACCGGGGAGCTGTTTTTT,CSVGGSSSTGELFF
TRBJ2-1,TRBV3-1,few,TRBD2,TGTGCCAGCTCAACTAGCGGGACCTTCAATGAGCAGTTCTTC,CASSTSGTFNEQFF
TRBJ2-3,TRBV7-9,few,NA,TGTGCCAGCAGCTTAAGGGGAGCTGGTACAGATACGCAGTATTTT,CASSLRGAGTDTQYF
TRBJ1-3,TRBV7-2,few,NA,TGTGCCAGCAGCTTAGCCGGCAGACTCTCTGGAAACACCATATATTTT,CASSLAGRLSGNTIYF
TRBJ2-7,TRBV29-1,few,NA,TGCAGCGTTGCGGAGGGGCAGGGCTACGAGCAGTACTTC,CSVAEGQGYEQYF